This entry describes one T cell receptor beta chain. Its cognate antigen is unknown. The source of the sample is a study of shared clonotypes between healthy human individuals. Study overall: Each donor had three CD4 naive, three CD4 memory, two CD8 naive and one CD8 memory plate. General observations from the study: It was observed that roughly 5.1% of naive CD4 clonotypes were shared across several donors.

Sequencing was performed with immunoSEQ multiplex PCR; in TCRdb, only in-frame clones are kept and a portion is missing. Found here are more than 400,000 clones, 90% to 97% of them singletons; the top ten hold approximately 0.06%. The V gene's germline CDR1 is MNHEY and CDR2 SMNVEV (reference sequence). The CDR3 extends over 17 amino acids. V was clipped by 5 bases and J by 1 base; unmatched bases: 10. This TCR came from a woman aged 25 to 45 in good health. The chain couples TRBV27 to TRBJ2-1, with TRBD1 identical over 8 bases. Sequenced: naive CD4+ T cells sorted from blood. The subset is: CD45RA+ positively selected. CDR3 loop: CASSLWDRRGSYNEQFF. CDR3 DNA: TGTGCCAGCAGTCTCTGGGACAGGAGGGGATCCTACAATGAGCAGTTCTTC.